This TCR beta chain was retrieved from a study of cytomegalovirus exposure and HLA in healthy donors. Findings and caveats of the study: There were three CMV-associated chains whose specificity for CMV antigens was confirmed in vitro. Researchers reportedly found TCR beta sequences accurately predicted most subjects' HLA-A and HLA-B alleles. Later examination showed HLA-associated TCR beta chains had greater clonal expansion than equally common others.

Concerning this clone: The antigen is unknown. Other DNA sequences of this sample code for an identical CDR3.

Per the germline V gene, CDR1 is SGHTA and CDR2 is FQGTGA. With V trimmed by 3 bases and J by 2 bases, 0 bases remained unmatched. This CDR3 spans 14 amino acids. The PCR used 60 Vbeta and 13 Jbeta primers. Using immunoSEQ multiplex PCR, the repertoire was profiled, and TCRdb retains in-frame clones only, with some absent. The sample has some 180,000 clones; about 83% are singletons. This TCR came from a female donor in good health and CMV-seronegative. The sequenced material came from PBMCs. The chain couples TRBV7-3 to TRBJ2-2, with 7 bases aligning to TRBD2. The CDR3 loop is CASSLGLNTGELFF. The CDR3 bases are TGTGCCAGCAGCTTGGGACTAAACACCGGGGAGCTGTTTTTT.